These 13 T cell receptor beta chains originate from one sample sequenced in a study of T cell clones after liver transplantation. Profiled with immunoSEQ multiplex PCR; TCRdb holds only in-frame clones, not every one. The table shows over 70,000 clones, with 80% occurring only once. The specimen was CD4+ T cells from blood, collected 12 months after liver transplant. The receptors derive from a human patient who received a liver transplant. The graft donor may have given rise to some T cells.

This rearrangement joins TRBV7-8 to TRBJ2-3; D possibly matches TRBD1 or TRBD2 (5 bases each). Germline loops: CDR1 SGHVS, CDR2 FQNEAQ. This CDR3 spans 16 amino acids. V lost 0 bases and J lost 2, with 12 bases in between. The chain's CDR3 is CASSLAGAGNTDTQYF. The CDR3 bases are TGTGCCAGCAGCTTAGCCGGGGCAGGAAACACAGATACGCAGTATTTT. Full variable domain (missing parts from reference TRBV7-8 and TRBJ2-3): GAGVSQSPRYKVAKRGQDVALRCDPISGHVSLFWYQQALGQGPEFLTYFQNEAQLDKSGLPSDRFFAERPEGSVSTLKIQRTQQEDSAVYLCASSLAGAGNTDTQYFGPGTRLTVL.

The chain carries TRBV6-1 and TRBJ2-7; D remains unclear. The CDR3 consists of 15 residues. Trimming removed 7 bases at V and 7 bases at J, with 23 bases between. Germline CDR1 is MNHNS and CDR2 is SASEGT. In nucleotides, the CDR3 is TGTGCCAGCAACCTCCTCGCCGTTTCCTCCGGGGAGCAGTACTTC. It yields the protein CASNLLAVSSGEQYF.

This sequence joins TRBV19 and TRBJ2-4; D possibly corresponds to TRBD2 (7 bases). The germline gives CDR1 LNHDA, CDR2 SQIVND (reference sequence). This CDR3 region has 15 residues. V was shortened by 3 bases and J by 2 bases, with 11 bases between the two germline ends. The CDR3 is CASSIAGATKNIQYF. In DNA, the CDR3 is TGTGCCAGTAGTATCGCGGGGGCCACCAAAAACATTCAGTACTTC.

The chain couples TRBV18 to TRBJ2-2; TRBD1 matches at 7 bases. After removal of 3 bases from V and 5 bases from J, the junction contained 12 bases not matched to a gene. Germline values: CDR1 KGHSH, CDR2 LQKENI. CDR3 length equals 17 residues. The CDR3 DNA is TGTGCCAGCTCACCTTACGCCGGGACAGCTACTACCGGGGAGCTGTTTTTT. Amino acid sequence: CASSPYAGTATTGELFF.

The chain recombines TRBV6-5 with TRBJ2-3; D unresolved. The germline CDR1 and CDR2 sequences are MNHEY and SVGAGI. The CDR3 totals 15 residues. Trimming took off 5 bases at V and 0 bases at J, with 12 bases between the two ends. CDR3 in DNA: TGTGCCAGCAGTCCGTACCGTTCAAGCACAGATACGCAGTATTTT. Protein product: CASSPYRSSTDTQYF.

V gene TRBV5-4 combines with J gene TRBJ1-1; the match to TRBD1 covers 7 bases. The CDR3 has 15 residues. V shed 2 bases and J 3 bases; nucleotides not matched to a gene: 7. Germline-derived CDR1 and CDR2 are SGHNT and YYREEE (reference sequence). CDR3 DNA: TGTGCCAGCAGCTTAAGTCTCCAGGGGGACACTGAAGCTTTCTTT. Encoded protein: CASSLSLQGDTEAFF.

V is TRBV19 and J is TRBJ2-7; TRBD1 agrees at 9 bases. V shed 6 bases and J 2 bases; nucleotides not matched to a gene: 8. Germline values: CDR1 LNHDA, CDR2 SQIVND (reference sequence). CDR3 length: 15 residues. Here the CDR3 reads CASSRSGTGTYEQYF. The CDR3 bases are TGTGCCAGTAGCCGTTCCGGGACAGGGACCTACGAGCAGTACTTC.

In this sample, this clone turned up a few times. The chain carries TRBV5-1 and TRBJ2-7; 9 bases line up with TRBD2. V gave up 3 bases and J gave up 6 bases; unmatched junction bases: 13. The CDR3 has 16 residues. CDR1 SGHRS and CDR2 YFSETQ come from the germline V gene. The CDR3 loop reads CASSSPSGADPLEQYF. CDR3 nucleotide sequence: TGCGCCAGCAGCTCCCCTAGCGGGGCGGACCCCCTCGAGCAGTACTTC.

The genes are TRBV6-6 and TRBJ2-7, with D maybe TRBD1 (6 bases). V shed 2 bases and J shed 2 bases, with 13 bases lying between them. This CDR3 has 15 residues. CDR1 is MNHNY, CDR2 SVGAGI, per germline (reference sequence). Here the CDR3 DNA reads TGTGCCAGCAGTTACAAGGGTGGGGGCGCCTACGAGCAGTACTTC. Its translation is CASSYKGGGAYEQYF.

The chain couples TRBV28 to TRBJ1-2; 7 nucleotides match TRBD1. Germline values: CDR1 MDHEN, CDR2 SYDVKM. The CDR3 spans 14 residues. The junction had 8 bases not matched to a gene; V was cut back by 4 bases and J by 6 bases. DNA of the CDR3: TGTGCCAGCAGTTCGACAGGGAGGTCGAATGGCTACACCTTC. Translated, it gives CASSSTGRSNGYTF.

CDR3 sequence: CAWSVQGIDTQYF. DNA of the CDR3: TGTGCCTGGAGTGTACAGGGCATAGATACGCAGTATTTT. This sequence joins TRBV30 and TRBJ2-3; tentatively, D is TRBD1 (6 bases). In germline, CDR1 is GTSNPN, CDR2 SVGIG (reference sequence). Trimming left V 0 bases short and J 5 bases short, with 9 bases between. CDR3 size: 13 residues.

The chain recombines TRBV4-2 with TRBJ1-2; the D is unclear. This CDR3 has 14 residues. The V gene's germline CDR1 is LGHNA and CDR2 YNFKEQ. V was clipped by 0 bases and J by 5 bases, with 10 bases between them. Here the CDR3 reads CASSQDVGSYGYTF. The DNA of the CDR3 is TGTGCCAGCAGCCAAGATGTAGGGAGTTATGGCTACACCTTC.

This chain connects TRBV2 to TRBJ2-5; D unresolved. CDR1 SNHLY and CDR2 FYNNEI come from the germline V gene. V lost 4 bases, J lost 2 bases, and 8 bases lay in between. This CDR3 region has 13 residues. The DNA of the CDR3 is TGTGCCAGCAGTGTGGGCAGACAAGAGACCCAGTACTTC. Translation gives CASSVGRQETQYF.